The sequence of this T cell receptor beta chain was determined in a study of blood T cell repertoires in COVID-19. Per the original methods: Quantification of nucleated cells was approximated via reference gene primer amplification. Produced via immunoSEQ multiplex PCR; TCRdb's table is partial and in-frame only. The V and J calls and clone size were taken over from that table, and D and trimming were inferred from the DNA. The table has approximately 400,000 clones, roughly 90% seen once. Looked up from germline, CDR1 is SGHRS and CDR2 is YFSETQ. The V end lost 2 bases, the J end lost 0 bases, and 8 bases lay between the germline ends. CDR3 length: 14 amino acids.

This clonotype originated in a woman aged 40 to 49 who had been exposed to COVID-19. The sequencing input was PBMCs or T cells enriched from blood (not recorded which). The V call is TRBV5-1, the J call TRBJ1-1; D gene unclear. CDR3: CASSFNGMNTEAFF. The CDR3 DNA sequence: TGCGCCAGCAGCTTTAACGGTATGAACACTGAAGCTTTCTTT.